Given below is one TCR beta chain in context. Its antigen is unknown. The method was immunoSEQ multiplex PCR; TCRdb's version includes in-frame clones alone and lacks a portion of them. The sample has some 150,000 clones; 70% to 90% are singletons. The sample comes from a study of cytomegalovirus exposure and HLA in healthy donors. Study-wide points: Specificity of three CMV-associated chains for CMV antigens was verified in vitro. In the 100 to 150 validation repertoires, around 95% of cluster scores exceeded 0, per a later analysis.

The receptor was derived from a man aged 18 to 29 in good health and CMV-seronegative. The sequenced sample was PBMCs.

This CDR3 is CASSPQTGVESNQPQHF. CDR3 nucleotides: TGCGCCAGCAGCCCGCAGACAGGGGTAGAAAGCAATCAGCCCCAGCATTTT. This rearrangement joins TRBV4-1 to TRBJ1-5; 8 bases align to TRBD1. This CDR3 has 17 amino acids. V shed 4 bases and J 1 base; nucleotides not matched to a gene: 9. CDR1 is MGHRA and CDR2 is YSYEKL in the germline V gene.